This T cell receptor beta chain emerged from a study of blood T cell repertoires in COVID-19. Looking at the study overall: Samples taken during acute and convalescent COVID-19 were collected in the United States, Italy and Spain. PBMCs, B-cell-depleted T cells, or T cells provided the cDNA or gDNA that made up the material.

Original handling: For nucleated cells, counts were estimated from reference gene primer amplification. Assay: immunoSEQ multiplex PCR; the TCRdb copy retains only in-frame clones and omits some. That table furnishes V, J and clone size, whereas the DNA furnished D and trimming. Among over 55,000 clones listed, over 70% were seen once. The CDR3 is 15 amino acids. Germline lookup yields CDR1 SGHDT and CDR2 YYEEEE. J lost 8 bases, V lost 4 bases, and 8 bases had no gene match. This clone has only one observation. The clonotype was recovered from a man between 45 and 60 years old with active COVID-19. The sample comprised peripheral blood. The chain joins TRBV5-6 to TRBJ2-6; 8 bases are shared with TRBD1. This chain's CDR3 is CASSPDRVRSNVLTF. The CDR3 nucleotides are TGTGCCAGCAGCCCGGACAGGGTAAGGTCCAACGTCCTGACTTTC. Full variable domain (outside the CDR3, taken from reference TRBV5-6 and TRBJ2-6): DAGVTQSPTHLIKTRGQQVTLRCSPKSGHDTVSWYQQALGQGPQFIFQYYEEEERQRGNFPDRFSGHQFPNYSSELNVNALLLGDSALYLCASSPDRVRSNVLTFGAGSRLTVL.